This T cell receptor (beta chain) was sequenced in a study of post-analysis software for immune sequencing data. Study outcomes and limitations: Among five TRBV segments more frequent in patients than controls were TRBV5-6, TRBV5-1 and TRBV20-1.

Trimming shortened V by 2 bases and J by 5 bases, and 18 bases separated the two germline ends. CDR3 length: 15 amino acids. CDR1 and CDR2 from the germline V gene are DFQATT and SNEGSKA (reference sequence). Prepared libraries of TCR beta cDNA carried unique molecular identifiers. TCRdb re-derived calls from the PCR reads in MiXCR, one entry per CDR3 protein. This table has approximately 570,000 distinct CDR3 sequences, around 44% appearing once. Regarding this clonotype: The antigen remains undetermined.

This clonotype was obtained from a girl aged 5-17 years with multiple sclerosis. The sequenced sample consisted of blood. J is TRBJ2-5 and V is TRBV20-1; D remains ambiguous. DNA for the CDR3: TGCAGTGCTAGAAACCTCGGATCAGGAGATGAGACCCAGTACTTC. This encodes CSARNLGSGDETQYF.